This note documents a single TCR beta chain sequence. Its antigen is still unknown. No base quality information exists; no much larger clone differs at one position. V sheds 0 bases and J sheds 2 bases, leaving 8 bases between their ends. CDR1 SGHVS and CDR2 FQNEAQ are derived from the germline V gene. The CDR3 sequence holds 15 residues, the cysteine and phenylalanine included. The kept DNA is CDR3 alone, 45 bases in frame from the first base. The data are from a study of blood T cell repertoires in COVID-19 (dated by TCRdb to about 2020). With respect to the entire study: Samples covering the acute and convalescent phases of COVID-19 were provided by collaborators in the United States, Italy and Spain. Where available, HLA class I and class II types were obtained from metadata supplied by the sample provider rather than from assay-based typing. The repertoires were released in a freely available public database meant as a resource for research on the immune response to SARS-CoV-2. The prospective study material was composed of cDNA or gDNA derived from T cells, B-cell-depleted T cells, or PBMCs. Nearly every sample came with metadata listing a de-identified subject ID, COVID-19 status, age in years and sex. The dataset comprised deeply sampled blood TCRbeta repertoires from subjects exposed to, actively infected with, or recovered from COVID-19. The samples were drawn from two sources: the first 160 participants of the ongoing ImmuneRACE study, and about 1,300 subjects contributed by 6 global collaborators. General study outcomes and caveats: Clinical and demographic metadata were provided uncurated, with the amount varying by source and participant.

The immunoSEQ Assay, a bias-controlled multiplex PCR, was used to amplify TCRbeta CDR3 regions from genomic DNA. The authors' pipeline ran thus. The number of nucleated cells in each sample was estimated by amplification of reference gene primers within the assay. Sequence reads were collapsed and filtered to measure the absolute abundance of every unique TCRbeta CDR3 rearrangement. Productive Simpson clonality was computed per sample as the square root of Simpson's diversity index over productive rearrangements. The table comes from immuneACCESS by way of TCRdb, which keeps in-frame sequences with V and J called. Part of the clones is missing from these tables; in studies checked, under half for an unresolved V gene and the rest for unknown reasons. That table supplies the V and J calls and clone size; D and trimming were determined from the DNA. The sample table shows around 100,000 clones, and about 77% are seen once. Around 10% of the sample is in the top ten clones.

The collaborating institutions used their own protocols to collect whole blood in K2EDTA tubes. For TCRbeta analysis, collaborators shipped samples as frozen whole blood, isolated PBMCs, or DNA extracted from either of those sample types. This sequence uses TRBV7-8 and TRBJ1-5; 5 matching bases give a weak D call of TRBD1. The sample taken for sequencing was peripheral blood. This clonotype was obtained from a woman in her 70s with acute or convalescent COVID-19. The CDR3 has the sequence CASSLAGLGNQPQHF. The sequenced DNA: TGTGCCAGCAGCTTAGCGGGACTCGGCAATCAGCCCCAGCATTTT. Joined to the reference TRBV7-8 and TRBJ1-5 proteins, this CDR3 gives the full variable domain: GAGVSQSPRYKVAKRGQDVALRCDPISGHVSLFWYQQALGQGPEFLTYFQNEAQLDKSGLPSDRFFAERPEGSVSTLKIQRTQQEDSAVYLCASSLAGLGNQPQHFGDGTRLSIL.